This T cell receptor beta chain appears in the sequencing data of a study of post-analysis software for immune sequencing data. In the study overall: The courses of disease that were included comprised relapsing-remitting, secondary progressive and progressive-relapsing multiple sclerosis. Study-wide points: Batch-matched samples strongly co-clustered by F measure. Roughly 5 TRBV segments, including TRBV5-6, TRBV5-1 and TRBV20-1, were more frequent in patients than controls.

Unique molecular identifiers had been added to the TCR beta cDNA libraries. From around 1 to 10 million T cells, 400,000 to 600,000 cDNA molecules were obtained. TCRdb analysed the PCR reads with MiXCR anew, one entry per CDR3 protein. Of approximately 350,000 distinct CDR3 sequences in the sample, roughly 36% were seen once. Germline lookup yields CDR1 LNHDA and CDR2 SQIVND (reference sequence). The CDR3 totals 14 residues. Trimming removed 7 bases at V and 4 bases at J, with 16 bases between. In its sample, this clonotype was seen a few times. Antigen: not known. The V gene is TRBV19, the J gene TRBJ1-2; unclear D gene. This TCR was sampled from a girl between 10 and 17 years old with multiple sclerosis. The sequenced material came from blood. The CDR3 nucleotides read TGTGCCAGTACCCCCGGACGGTCAGTCTATGGCTACACCTTC. Its protein product is CASTPGRSVYGYTF.